Given below is one T cell receptor beta chain in context. Its target is unknown. This record belongs to a study of CD8 T cells in ankylosing spondylitis. The V gene lost 5 bases and the J gene lost 2 bases, with 10 bases spanning the gap. CDR3 length: 12 amino acids. Germline V gene lookup returns CDR1 DFQATT and CDR2 SNEGSKA (reference sequence). In TCRdb, the 5' RACE reads were re-called with MiXCR into one record per CDR3 protein. The sample includes about 360,000 distinct CDR3 sequences, 14% to 15% of them seen just once. Study-wide findings and caveats: A TCR beta motif made of fewer than ten highly homologous variants seemed typical of ankylosing spondylitis blood. Clones linked to disease were reported to show significant enrichment in matched ankylosing spondylitis synovial fluid.

This clonotype was sampled from a male donor with ankylosing spondylitis or in good health (not recorded which). The sample taken for sequencing was blood, either unsorted or a sorted T cell fraction (not recorded which). The V gene is TRBV20-1, the J gene TRBJ2-7; D is possibly TRBD1 (5 bases). In nucleotides, the CDR3 is TGCAGTGCTTTGACAGCAGCCTACGAGCAGTACTTC. Protein: CSALTAAYEQYF.